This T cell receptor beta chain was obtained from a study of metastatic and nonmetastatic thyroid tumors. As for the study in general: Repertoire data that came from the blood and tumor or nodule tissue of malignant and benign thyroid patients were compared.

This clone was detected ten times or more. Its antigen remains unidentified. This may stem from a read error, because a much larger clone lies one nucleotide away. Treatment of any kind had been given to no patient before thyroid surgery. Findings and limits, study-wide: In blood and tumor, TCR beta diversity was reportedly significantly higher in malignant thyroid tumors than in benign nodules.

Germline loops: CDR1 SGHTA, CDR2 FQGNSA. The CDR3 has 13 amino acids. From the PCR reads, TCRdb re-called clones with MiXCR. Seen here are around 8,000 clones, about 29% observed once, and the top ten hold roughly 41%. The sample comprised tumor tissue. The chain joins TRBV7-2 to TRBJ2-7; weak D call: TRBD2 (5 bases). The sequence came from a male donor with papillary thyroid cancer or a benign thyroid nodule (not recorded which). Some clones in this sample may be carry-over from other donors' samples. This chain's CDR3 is CASSSGFGVEQHF. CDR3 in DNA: TGTGCCAGCAGTTCCGGATTCGGGGTCGAGCAGCACTTC.